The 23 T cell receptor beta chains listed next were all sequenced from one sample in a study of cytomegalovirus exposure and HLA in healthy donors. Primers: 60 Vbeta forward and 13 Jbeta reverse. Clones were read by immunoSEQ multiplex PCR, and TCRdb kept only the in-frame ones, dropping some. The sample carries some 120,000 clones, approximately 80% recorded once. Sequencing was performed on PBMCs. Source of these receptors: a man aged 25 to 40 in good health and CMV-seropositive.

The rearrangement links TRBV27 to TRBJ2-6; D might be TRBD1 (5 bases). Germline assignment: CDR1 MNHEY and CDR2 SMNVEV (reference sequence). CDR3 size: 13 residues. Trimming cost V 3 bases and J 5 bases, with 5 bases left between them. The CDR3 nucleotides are TGTGCCAGCAGTTTGGGGCGGGCCAACGTCCTGACTTTC. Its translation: CASSLGRANVLTF.

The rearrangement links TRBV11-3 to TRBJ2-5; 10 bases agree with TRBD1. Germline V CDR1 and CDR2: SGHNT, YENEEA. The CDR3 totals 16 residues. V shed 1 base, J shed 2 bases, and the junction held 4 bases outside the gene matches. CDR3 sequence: CASSLVWDRGQETQYF. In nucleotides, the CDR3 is TGTGCCAGCAGCTTAGTGTGGGACAGGGGACAAGAGACCCAGTACTTC. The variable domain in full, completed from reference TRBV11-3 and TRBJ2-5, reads EAGVVQSPRYKIIEKKQPVAFWCNPISGHNTLYWYLQNLGQGPELLIRYENEEAVDDSQLPKDRFSAERLKGVDSTLKIQPAELGDSAVYLCASSLVWDRGQETQYFGPGTRLLVL.

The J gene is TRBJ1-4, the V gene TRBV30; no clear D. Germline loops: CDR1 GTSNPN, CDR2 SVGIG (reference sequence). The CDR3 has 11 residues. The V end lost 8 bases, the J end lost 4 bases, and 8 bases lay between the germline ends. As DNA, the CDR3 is TGTGCCACGCAGTATAATGAAAAACTGTTTTTT. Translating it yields CATQYNEKLFF.

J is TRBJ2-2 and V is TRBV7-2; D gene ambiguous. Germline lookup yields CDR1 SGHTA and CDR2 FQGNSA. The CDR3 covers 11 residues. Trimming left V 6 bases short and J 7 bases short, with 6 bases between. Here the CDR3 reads CASRYGGELFF. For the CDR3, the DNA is TGTGCCAGCAGATACGGCGGGGAGCTGTTTTTT.

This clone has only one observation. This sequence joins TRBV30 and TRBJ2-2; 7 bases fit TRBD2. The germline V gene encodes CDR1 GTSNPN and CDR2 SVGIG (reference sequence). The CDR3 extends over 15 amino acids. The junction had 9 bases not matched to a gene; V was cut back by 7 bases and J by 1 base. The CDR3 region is CAYKRLAENTGELFF. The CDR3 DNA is TGTGCCTATAAACGACTAGCAGAGAACACCGGGGAGCTGTTTTTT.

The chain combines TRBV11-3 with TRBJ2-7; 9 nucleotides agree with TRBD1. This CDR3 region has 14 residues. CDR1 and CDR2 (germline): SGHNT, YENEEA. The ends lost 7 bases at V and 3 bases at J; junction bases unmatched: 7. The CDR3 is CASTFRDRVYEQYF. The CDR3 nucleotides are TGTGCCAGCACCTTCCGGGACAGGGTCTACGAGCAGTACTTC.

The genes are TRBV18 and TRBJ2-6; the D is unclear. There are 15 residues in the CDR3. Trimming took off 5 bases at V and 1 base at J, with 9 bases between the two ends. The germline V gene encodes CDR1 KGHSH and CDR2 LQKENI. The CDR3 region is CASSSAWSGANVLTF. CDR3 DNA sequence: TGTGCCAGCTCATCAGCGTGGTCTGGGGCCAACGTCCTGACTTTC.

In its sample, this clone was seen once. The chain's CDR3 is CAIRSGGATDTQYF. Here the CDR3 DNA reads TGTGCCATCAGGAGCGGGGGGGCCACAGATACGCAGTATTTT. The V and J genes are TRBV10-3 and TRBJ2-3; 10 nucleotides match TRBD2. Germline V CDR1 and CDR2: ENHRY, SYGVKD. The CDR3 loop spans 14 amino acids. J lost 2 bases, V lost 6 bases, and 2 bases had no gene match.

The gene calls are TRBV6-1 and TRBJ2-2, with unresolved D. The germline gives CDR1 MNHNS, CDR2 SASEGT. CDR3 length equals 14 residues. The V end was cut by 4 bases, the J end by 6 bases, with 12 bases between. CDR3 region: CASSARVPAGELFF. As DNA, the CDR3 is TGTGCCAGCAGTGCCCGGGTCCCGGCCGGGGAGCTGTTTTTT.

For the CDR3, the DNA is TGTGCCAGCAGTGAAGCTGTGGGCAGTCCCTACGAGCAGTACTTC. Translated, it gives CASSEAVGSPYEQYF. The chain is built from TRBV6-1 and TRBJ2-7; no clear D. In germline, CDR1 is MNHNS, CDR2 SASEGT. The CDR3 has 15 residues. Trimming took off 0 bases at V and 2 bases at J, with 11 bases between the two ends.

In DNA, the CDR3 is TGTGCCAGCAGTGGAATTAGCGGAGAGACCCAGTACTTC. Its translation: CASSGISGETQYF. V usage is TRBV2 and J usage is TRBJ2-5; TRBD2 is a possible D gene (6 bases). Germline CDR1 is SNHLY and CDR2 is FYNNEI. This CDR3 region has 13 residues. V shed 4 bases and J shed 4 bases, with 10 bases lying between them.

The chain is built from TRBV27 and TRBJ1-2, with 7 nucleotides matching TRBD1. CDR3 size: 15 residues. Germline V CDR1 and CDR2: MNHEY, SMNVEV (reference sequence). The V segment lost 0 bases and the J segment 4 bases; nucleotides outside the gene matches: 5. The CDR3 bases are TGTGCCAGCAGTTTATCCGACAGGGTTGGCTATGGCTACACCTTC. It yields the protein CASSLSDRVGYGYTF.

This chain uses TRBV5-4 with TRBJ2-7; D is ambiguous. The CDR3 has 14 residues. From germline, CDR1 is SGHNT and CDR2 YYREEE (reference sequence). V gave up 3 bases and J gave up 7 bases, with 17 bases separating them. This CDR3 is CASSSASGSEEQYF. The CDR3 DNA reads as TGTGCCAGCAGCTCTGCCTCGGGTTCGGAGGAGCAGTACTTC. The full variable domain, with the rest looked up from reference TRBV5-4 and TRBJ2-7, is ETGVTQSPTHLIKTRGQQVTLRCSSQSGHNTVSWYQQALGQGPQFIFQYYREEENGRGNFPPRFSGLQFPNYSSELNVNALELDDSALYLCASSSASGSEEQYFGPGTRLTVT.

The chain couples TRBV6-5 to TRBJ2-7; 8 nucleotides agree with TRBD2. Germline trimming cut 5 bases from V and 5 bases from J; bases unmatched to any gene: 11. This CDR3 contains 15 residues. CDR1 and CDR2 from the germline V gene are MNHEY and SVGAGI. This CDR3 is CASSPAGGGRHEQYF. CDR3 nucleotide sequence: TGTGCCAGCAGTCCTGCCGGGGGGGGCCGGCACGAGCAGTACTTC.

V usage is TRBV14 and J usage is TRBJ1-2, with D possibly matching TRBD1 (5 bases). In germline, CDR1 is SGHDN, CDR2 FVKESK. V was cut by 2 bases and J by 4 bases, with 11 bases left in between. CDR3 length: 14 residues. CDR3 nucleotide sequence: TGTGCCAGCAGCCAATCGACAGTCGCCTATGGCTACACCTTC. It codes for CASSQSTVAYGYTF.

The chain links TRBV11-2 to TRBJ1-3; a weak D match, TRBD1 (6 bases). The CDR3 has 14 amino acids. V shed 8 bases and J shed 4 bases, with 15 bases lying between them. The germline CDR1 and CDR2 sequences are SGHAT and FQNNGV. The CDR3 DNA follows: TGTGCCAGCGCAACAGGGTCGGTCGGAAACACCATATATTTT. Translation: CASATGSVGNTIYF.

In nucleotides, the CDR3 is TGTGCCAGCAGTTACTCCGGGATGGACAATGAGCAGTTCTTC. The encoded protein is CASSYSGMDNEQFF. The chain employs TRBV6-5 and TRBJ2-1; D might be TRBD2 (5 bases). There are 14 residues in the CDR3. Between the trimmed V and J ends, which lost 0 bases and 5 bases, there was a span of 8 bases. In germline, CDR1 is MNHEY, CDR2 SVGAGI.

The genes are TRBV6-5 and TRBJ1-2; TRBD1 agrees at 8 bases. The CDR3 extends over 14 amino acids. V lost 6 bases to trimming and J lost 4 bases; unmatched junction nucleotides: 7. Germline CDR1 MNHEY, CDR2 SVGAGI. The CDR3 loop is CASRLSTGGYGYTF. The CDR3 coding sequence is TGTGCCAGCAGGTTATCTACAGGGGGCTATGGCTACACCTTC.

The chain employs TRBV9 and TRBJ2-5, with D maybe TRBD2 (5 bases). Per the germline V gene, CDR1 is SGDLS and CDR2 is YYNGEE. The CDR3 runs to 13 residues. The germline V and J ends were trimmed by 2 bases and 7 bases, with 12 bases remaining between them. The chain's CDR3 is CASSVDWSGTQYF. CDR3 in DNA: TGTGCCAGCAGCGTGGACTGGTCGGGGACCCAGTACTTC. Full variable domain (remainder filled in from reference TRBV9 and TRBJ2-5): DSGVTQTPKHLITATGQRVTLRCSPRSGDLSVYWYQQSLDQGLQFLIQYYNGEERAKGNILERFSAQQFPDLHSELNLSSLELGDSALYFCASSVDWSGTQYFGPGTRLLVL.

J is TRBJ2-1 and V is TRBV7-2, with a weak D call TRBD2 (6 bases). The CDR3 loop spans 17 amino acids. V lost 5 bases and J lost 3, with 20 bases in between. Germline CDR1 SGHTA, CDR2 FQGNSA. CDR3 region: CASSPIQRGRGYNEQFF. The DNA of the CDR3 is TGTGCCAGCAGCCCTATTCAACGAGGGCGGGGCTACAATGAGCAGTTCTTC.

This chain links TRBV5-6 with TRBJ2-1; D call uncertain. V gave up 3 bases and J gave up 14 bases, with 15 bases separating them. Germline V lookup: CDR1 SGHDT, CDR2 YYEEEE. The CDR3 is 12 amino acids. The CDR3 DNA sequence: TGTGCCAGCAGCTCGACTCTCGCCCGGGAGTTCTTC. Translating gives CASSSTLAREFF.

This CDR3 reads CAISDRGDKLNYGYTF. In nucleotides, the CDR3 is TGTGCCATCAGTGATCGTGGGGACAAACTAAACTATGGCTACACCTTC. The chain couples TRBV10-3 to TRBJ1-2, with D maybe TRBD1 (6 bases). Germline lookup yields CDR1 ENHRY and CDR2 SYGVKD. V was pared by 3 bases and J by 2 bases, with 16 bases between. CDR3 size: 16 residues.

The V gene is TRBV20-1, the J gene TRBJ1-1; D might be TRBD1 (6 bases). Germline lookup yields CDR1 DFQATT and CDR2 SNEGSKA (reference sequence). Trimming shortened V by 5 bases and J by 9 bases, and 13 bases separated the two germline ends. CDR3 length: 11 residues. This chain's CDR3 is CSASRTEKAFF. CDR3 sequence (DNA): TGCAGTGCTTCTAGGACAGAGAAAGCTTTCTTT.